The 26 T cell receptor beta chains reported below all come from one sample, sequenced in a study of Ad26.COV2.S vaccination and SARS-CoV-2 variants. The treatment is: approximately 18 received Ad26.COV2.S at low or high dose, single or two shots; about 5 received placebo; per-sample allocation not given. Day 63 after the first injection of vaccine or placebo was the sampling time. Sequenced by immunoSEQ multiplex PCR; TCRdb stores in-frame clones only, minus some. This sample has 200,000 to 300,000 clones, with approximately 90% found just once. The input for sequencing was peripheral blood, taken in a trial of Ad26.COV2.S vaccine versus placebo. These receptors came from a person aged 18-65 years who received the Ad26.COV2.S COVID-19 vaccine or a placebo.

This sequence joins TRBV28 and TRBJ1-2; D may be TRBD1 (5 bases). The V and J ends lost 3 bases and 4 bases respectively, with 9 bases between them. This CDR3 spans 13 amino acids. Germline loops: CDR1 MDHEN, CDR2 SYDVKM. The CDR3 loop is CASSFRGVYGYTF. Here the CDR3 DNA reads TGTGCCAGCAGTTTTAGGGGAGTCTATGGCTACACCTTC.

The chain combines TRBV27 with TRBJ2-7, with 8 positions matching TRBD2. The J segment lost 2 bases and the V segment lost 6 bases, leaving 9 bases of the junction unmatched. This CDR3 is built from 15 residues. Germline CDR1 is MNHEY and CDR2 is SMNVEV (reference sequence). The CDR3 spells CASRPSGGWPYEQYF. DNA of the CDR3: TGTGCCAGCAGACCGAGCGGGGGCTGGCCCTACGAGCAGTACTTC.

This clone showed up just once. The CDR3 loop is CASSQDVGGAYEQYF. In DNA form, the CDR3 reads TGTGCCAGCAGCCAAGATGTGGGGGGCGCCTACGAGCAGTACTTC. The chain couples TRBV14 to TRBJ2-7; D possibly matches TRBD1 or TRBD2 (6 bases each). CDR3 length equals 15 residues. V was clipped by 0 bases and J by 2 bases, with 11 bases between them. CDR1 and CDR2 from the germline V gene are SGHDN and FVKESK.

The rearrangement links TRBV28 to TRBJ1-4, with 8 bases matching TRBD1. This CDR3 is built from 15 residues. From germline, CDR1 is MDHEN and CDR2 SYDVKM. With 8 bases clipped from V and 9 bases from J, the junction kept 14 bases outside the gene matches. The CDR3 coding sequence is TGTGCCAGCTATGGGGCGACAGGGGACGAGAAAAAACTGTTTTTT. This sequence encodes CASYGATGDEKKLFF.

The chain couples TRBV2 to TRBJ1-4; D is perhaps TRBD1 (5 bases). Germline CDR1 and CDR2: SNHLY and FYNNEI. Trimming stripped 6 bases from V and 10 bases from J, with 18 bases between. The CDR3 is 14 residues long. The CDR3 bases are TGTGCCAGCAGGAAGGAGTTGGGGGTCGTAAAACTGTTTTTT. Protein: CASRKELGVVKLFF. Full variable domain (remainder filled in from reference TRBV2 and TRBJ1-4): EPEVTQTPSHQVTQMGQEVILRCVPISNHLYFYWYRQILGQKVEFLVSFYNNEISEKSEIFDDQFSVERPDGSNFTLKIRSTKLEDSAMYFCASRKELGVVKLFFGSGTQLSVL.

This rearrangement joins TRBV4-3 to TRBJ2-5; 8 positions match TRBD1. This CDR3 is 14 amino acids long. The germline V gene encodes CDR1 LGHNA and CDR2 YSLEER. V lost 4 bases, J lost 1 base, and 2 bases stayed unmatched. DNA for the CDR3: TGCGCCAGCAGCCCCGACAGGGGCCAAGAGACCCAGTACTTC. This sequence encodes CASSPDRGQETQYF.

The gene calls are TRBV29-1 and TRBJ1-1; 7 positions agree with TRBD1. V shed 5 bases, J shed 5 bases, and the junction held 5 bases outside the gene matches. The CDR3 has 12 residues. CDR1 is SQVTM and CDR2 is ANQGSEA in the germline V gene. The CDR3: CSVLTGMTEAFF. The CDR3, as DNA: TGCAGCGTTTTGACAGGGATGACTGAAGCTTTCTTT.

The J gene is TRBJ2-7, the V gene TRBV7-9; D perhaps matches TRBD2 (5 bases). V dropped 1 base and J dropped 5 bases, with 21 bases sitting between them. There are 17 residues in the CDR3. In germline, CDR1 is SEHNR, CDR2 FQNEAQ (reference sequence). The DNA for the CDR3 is TGTGCCAGCAGCTTAGATCCCCAGGTATGGAGGCTGGACGAGCAGTACTTC. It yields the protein CASSLDPQVWRLDEQYF.

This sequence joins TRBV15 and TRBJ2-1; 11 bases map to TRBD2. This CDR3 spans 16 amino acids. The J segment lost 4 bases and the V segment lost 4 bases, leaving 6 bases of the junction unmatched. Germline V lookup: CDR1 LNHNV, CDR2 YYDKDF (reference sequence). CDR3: CATSIALAGGYNEQFF. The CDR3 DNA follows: TGTGCCACCAGCATAGCCCTAGCGGGGGGATACAATGAGCAGTTCTTC.

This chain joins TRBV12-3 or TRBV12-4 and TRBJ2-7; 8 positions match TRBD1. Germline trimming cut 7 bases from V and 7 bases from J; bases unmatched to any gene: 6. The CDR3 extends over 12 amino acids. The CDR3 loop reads CASTGTGEEQYF. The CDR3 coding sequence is TGTGCCAGCACCGGGACAGGTGAGGAGCAGTACTTC.

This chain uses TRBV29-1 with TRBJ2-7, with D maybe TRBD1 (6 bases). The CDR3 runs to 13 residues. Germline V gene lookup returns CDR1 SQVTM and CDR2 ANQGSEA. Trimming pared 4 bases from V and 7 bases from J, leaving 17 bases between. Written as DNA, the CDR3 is TGCAGCGTTGGGCCGGGACAAGGTTGGGAGCAGTACTTC. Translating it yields CSVGPGQGWEQYF.

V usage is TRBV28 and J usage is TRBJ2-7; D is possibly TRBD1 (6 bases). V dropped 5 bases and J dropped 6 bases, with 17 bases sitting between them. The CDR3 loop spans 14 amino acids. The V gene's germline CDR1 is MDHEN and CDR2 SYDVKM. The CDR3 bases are TGTGCCAGCAGTCAACTTTTACAGGGTGGCGAGCAGTACTTC. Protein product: CASSQLLQGGEQYF.

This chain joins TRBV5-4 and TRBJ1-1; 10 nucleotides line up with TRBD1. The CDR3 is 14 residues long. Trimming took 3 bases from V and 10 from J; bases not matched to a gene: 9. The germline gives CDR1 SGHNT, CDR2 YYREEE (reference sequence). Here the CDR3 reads CASSSTGGAVGAFF. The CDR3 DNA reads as TGTGCCAGCAGCTCGACAGGGGGCGCGGTCGGAGCTTTCTTT. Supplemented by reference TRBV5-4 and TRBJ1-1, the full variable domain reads ETGVTQSPTHLIKTRGQQVTLRCSSQSGHNTVSWYQQALGQGPQFIFQYYREEENGRGNFPPRFSGLQFPNYSSELNVNALELDDSALYLCASSSTGGAVGAFFGQGTRLTVV.

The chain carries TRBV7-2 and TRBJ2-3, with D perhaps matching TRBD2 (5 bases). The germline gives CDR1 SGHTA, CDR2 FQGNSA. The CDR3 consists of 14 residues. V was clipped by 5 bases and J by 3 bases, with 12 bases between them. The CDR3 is CASSPGFGTDTQYF. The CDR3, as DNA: TGTGCCAGCAGCCCGGGGTTTGGGACAGATACGCAGTATTTT. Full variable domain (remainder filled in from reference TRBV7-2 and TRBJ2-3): GAGVSQSPSNKVTEKGKDVELRCDPISGHTALYWYRQSLGQGLEFLIYFQGNSAPDKSGLPSDRFSAERTGGSVSTLTIQRTQQEDSAVYLCASSPGFGTDTQYFGPGTRLTVL.

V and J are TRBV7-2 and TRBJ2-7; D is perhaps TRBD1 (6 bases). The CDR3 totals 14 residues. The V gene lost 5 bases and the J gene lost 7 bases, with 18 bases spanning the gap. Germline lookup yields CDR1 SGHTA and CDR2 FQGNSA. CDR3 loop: CASSPKGDVREQYF. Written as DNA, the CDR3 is TGTGCCAGCAGCCCCAAGGGGGATGTGAGGGAGCAGTACTTC.

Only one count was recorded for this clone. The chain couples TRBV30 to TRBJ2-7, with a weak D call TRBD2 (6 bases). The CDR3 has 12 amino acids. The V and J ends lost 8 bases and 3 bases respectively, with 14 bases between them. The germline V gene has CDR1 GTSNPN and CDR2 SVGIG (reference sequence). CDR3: CAGGASGYEQYF. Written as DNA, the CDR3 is TGTGCCGGAGGGGCCTCGGGCTACGAGCAGTACTTC.

CDR3: CASSNSFYEQYF. In DNA form, the CDR3 reads TGTGCCAGTAGTAATTCTTTCTACGAGCAGTACTTC. The chain employs TRBV19 and TRBJ2-7; no firm D call. CDR3 length: 12 amino acids. V was shortened by 4 bases and J by 3 bases, with 7 bases between the two germline ends. Germline CDR1 LNHDA, CDR2 SQIVND (reference sequence).

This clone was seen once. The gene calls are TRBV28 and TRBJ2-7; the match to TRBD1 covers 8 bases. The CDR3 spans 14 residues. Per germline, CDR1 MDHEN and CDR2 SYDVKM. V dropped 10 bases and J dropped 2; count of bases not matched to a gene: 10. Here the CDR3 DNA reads TGTGCCACCGCACGGACAGGGCGGACCTACGAGCAGTACTTC. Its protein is CATARTGRTYEQYF. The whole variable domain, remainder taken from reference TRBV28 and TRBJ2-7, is DVKVTQSSRYLVKRTGEKVFLECVQDMDHENMFWYRQDPGLGLRLIYFSYDVKMKEKGDIPEGYSVSREKKERFSLILESASTNQTSMYLCATARTGRTYEQYFGPGTRLTVT.

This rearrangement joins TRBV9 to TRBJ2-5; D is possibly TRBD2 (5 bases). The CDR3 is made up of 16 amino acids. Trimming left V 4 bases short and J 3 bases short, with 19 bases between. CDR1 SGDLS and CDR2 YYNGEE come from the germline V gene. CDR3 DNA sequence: TGTGCCAGCAGCCTACCGACCCGAGGGAGTAAAGAGACCCAGTACTTC. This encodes CASSLPTRGSKETQYF.

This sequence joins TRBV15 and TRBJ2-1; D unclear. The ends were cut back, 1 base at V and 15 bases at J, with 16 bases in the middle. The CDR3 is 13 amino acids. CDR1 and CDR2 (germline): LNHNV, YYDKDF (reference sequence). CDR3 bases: TGTGCCACCAGCAGAGCCCGGTGGTCCCCGCGGTTCTTC. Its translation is CATSRARWSPRFF. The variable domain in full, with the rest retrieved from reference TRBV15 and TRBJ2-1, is DAMVIQNPRYQVTQFGKPVTLSCSQTLNHNVMYWYQQKSSQAPKLLFHYYDKDFNNEADTPDNFQSRRPNTSFCFLDIRSPGLGDTAMYLCATSRARWSPRFFGPGTRLTVL.

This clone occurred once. The CDR3 region has the DNA TGTGCCAGCAGCTTAGGCATACAGGGTTCGCCTTCCTACGAGCAGTACTTC. Its protein is CASSLGIQGSPSYEQYF. V usage is TRBV7-6 and J usage is TRBJ2-7; D is possibly TRBD1 (6 bases). The germline V gene has CDR1 SGHVS and CDR2 FNYEAQ. Trimming took off 1 base at V and 1 base at J, with 17 bases between the two ends. The CDR3 extends over 17 amino acids.

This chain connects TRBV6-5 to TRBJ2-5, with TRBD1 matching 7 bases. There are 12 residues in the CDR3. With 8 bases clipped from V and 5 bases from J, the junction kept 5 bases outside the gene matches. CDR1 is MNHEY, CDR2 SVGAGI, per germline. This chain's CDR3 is CASHRGSETQYF. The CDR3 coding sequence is TGTGCCAGCCACAGGGGTAGTGAGACCCAGTACTTC.

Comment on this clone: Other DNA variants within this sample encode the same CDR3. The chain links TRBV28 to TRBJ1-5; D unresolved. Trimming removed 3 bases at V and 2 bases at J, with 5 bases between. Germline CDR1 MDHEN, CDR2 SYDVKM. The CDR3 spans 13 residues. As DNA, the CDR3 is TGTGCCAGCAGTTTGCTTGGCAATCAGCCCCAGCATTTT. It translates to CASSLLGNQPQHF.

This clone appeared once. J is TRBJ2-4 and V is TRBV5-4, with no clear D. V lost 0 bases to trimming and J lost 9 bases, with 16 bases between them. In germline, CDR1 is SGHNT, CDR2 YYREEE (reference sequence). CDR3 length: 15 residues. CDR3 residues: CASSLAKSTGIIQYF. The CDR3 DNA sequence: TGTGCCAGCAGCTTGGCCAAGAGTACGGGTATCATTCAGTACTTC.

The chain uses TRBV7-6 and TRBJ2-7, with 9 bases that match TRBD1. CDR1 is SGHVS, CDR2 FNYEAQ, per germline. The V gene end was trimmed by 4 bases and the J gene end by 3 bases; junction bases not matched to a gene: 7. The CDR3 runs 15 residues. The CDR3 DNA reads TGTGCCAGCAGCTCTAACAGGGGGCCGAACTACGAGCAGTACTTC. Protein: CASSSNRGPNYEQYF.

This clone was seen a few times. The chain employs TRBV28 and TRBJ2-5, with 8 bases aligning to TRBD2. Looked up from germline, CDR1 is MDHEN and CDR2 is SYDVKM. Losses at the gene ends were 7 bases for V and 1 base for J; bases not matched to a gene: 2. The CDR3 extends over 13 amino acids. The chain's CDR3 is CASIGRVQETQYF. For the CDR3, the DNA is TGTGCCAGCATCGGGAGGGTCCAAGAGACCCAGTACTTC.